A selection of T cell receptor beta chains follows, all from one sample in a study of Ad26.COV2.S vaccination and SARS-CoV-2 variants. TCRdb's table, derived via immunoSEQ multiplex PCR, lists solely in-frame clones and lacks some. Altogether about 410,000 clones are present, roughly nine tenths being singletons, with the ten largest covering under 3.5%. Source: peripheral blood, taken in a trial of Ad26.COV2.S vaccine versus placebo. Every receptor here comes from a person aged 18-60 years who received the Ad26.COV2.S COVID-19 vaccine or a placebo. Each CDR3 is given with its conserved first and last residue. The D gene is left open where the match is weak.

v_call	d_call	j_call	cdr3_nt	cdr3_aa
TRBV19	NA	TRBJ2-1	TGTGCCAGTAGTATTGATCTAGCGCTCACTTATAATGAGCAGTTCTTC	CASSIDLALTYNEQFF
TRBV4-1	TRBD1	TRBJ2-5	TGCGCCAGCAGCCAAGCTGGGACAGCCCCACAAGAGACCCAGTACTTC	CASSQAGTAPQETQYF
TRBV11-2	TRBD2	TRBJ2-5	TGTGCCAGCACCTCTACTAGCGGGGCCCAAGAGACCCAGTACTTC	CASTSTSGAQETQYF
TRBV19	NA	TRBJ2-7	TGTGCCAGTAGTCCACACAGGGATCCACGCGAGCAGTACTTC	CASSPHRDPREQYF
TRBV10-2	TRBD1	TRBJ2-7	TGCGCCAGCATACCAGGGGGTACCTACGAGCAGTACTTC	CASIPGGTYEQYF
TRBV18	TRBD1	TRBJ2-3	TGTGCCAGCTCACCAAATAGGGGGCTGACAGGGGATACGCAGTATTTT	CASSPNRGLTGDTQYF
TRBV18	TRBD2	TRBJ2-2	TGTGCCAGCTCACCGGGAGGGAATCCCACCGGGGAGCTGTTTTTT	CASSPGGNPTGELFF
TRBV11-2	TRBD1	TRBJ1-5	TGTGCCAGCAGCTTAGGACAGGGTGGGGGTCAGCCCCAGCATTTT	CASSLGQGGGQPQHF
TRBV5-1	NA	TRBJ1-4	TGCGCCAGCAGCCGCGGCGGGGAAGGGGAAAAACTGTTTTTT	CASSRGGEGEKLFF
TRBV7-2	NA	TRBJ2-3	TGTGCCAGCAGCCCTGGACTTCGCACAGATACGCAGTATTTT	CASSPGLRTDTQYF
TRBV7-9	NA	TRBJ1-1	TGTGCCAGCAGCCTGGGCTACACTGAAGCTTTCTTT	CASSLGYTEAFF
TRBV6-6	NA	TRBJ1-1	TGTGCCAGCAGGTTAGGGGAACCGAACACTGAAGCTTTCTTT	CASRLGEPNTEAFF
TRBV19	NA	TRBJ2-1	TGTGCCAGTAGTATTTCACTTCGGGTCTACAATGAGCAGTTCTTC	CASSISLRVYNEQFF
TRBV5-4	NA	TRBJ1-5	TGTGCCAGCAGTAAGGGGGTGGACAATCAGCCCCAGCATTTT	CASSKGVDNQPQHF
TRBV7-9	TRBD1	TRBJ2-5	TGTGCCAGCAGCTCCCAGGACAGGGGTCGGGAGACCCAGTACTTC	CASSSQDRGRETQYF
TRBV20-1	TRBD2	TRBJ2-3	TGCAGTGCTAGTAGGGTAGCGGGGCTTACAGATACGCAGTATTTT	CSASRVAGLTDTQYF
TRBV30	TRBD1	TRBJ2-7	TGTGCCTGGAGGCCGGGACAGCACGCTCACGAGCAGTACTTC	CAWRPGQHAHEQYF
TRBV6-5	TRBD1	TRBJ1-6	TGTGCCAGCAGTCAGGACAGGGTTCTCCACTTT	CASSQDRVLHF
TRBV2	NA	TRBJ1-2	TGTGCCAGCAGCCCGGAACAGGGAAGGTATGGCTACACCTTC	CASSPEQGRYGYTF
TRBV19	NA	TRBJ1-2	TGTGCCAGTAGTATTCATTCGGAGAGAATCTATGGCTACACCTTC	CASSIHSERIYGYTF
TRBV7-6	NA	TRBJ1-2	TGTGCCAGCAGCTTAGCAGCAAGGAGGGGCTACACCTTC	CASSLAARRGYTF
TRBV5-5	NA	TRBJ2-5	TGTGCCAGCAGCTTGGGGACAGTGTCAAAAGAGACCCAGTACTTC	CASSLGTVSKETQYF
TRBV2	TRBD1	TRBJ1-4	TGTGCCAGCAGATTGGACAGGGGGGCTGAAAAACTGTTTTTT	CASRLDRGAEKLFF
TRBV5-6	NA	TRBJ2-7	TGTGCCAGCAACAAAGGGAGGAACGAGCAGTACTTC	CASNKGRNEQYF
TRBV6-6	TRBD1	TRBJ2-3	TGTGCCAGCAGAGACAGGGACACAGATACGCAGTATTTT	CASRDRDTDTQYF
TRBV5-8	TRBD1	TRBJ2-1	TGTGCCAGCACCCCCGGGACAGCTACTTACAATGAGCAGTTCTTC	CASTPGTATYNEQFF
TRBV12-3/TRBV12-4	NA	TRBJ1-5	TGTGCCAGCGAGTACAGGGAGAATCAGCCCCAGCATTTT	CASEYRENQPQHF
TRBV13	NA	TRBJ2-2	TGTGCCAGCAGCTTAGACCTGGGGCGGACCGGGGAGCTGTTTTTT	CASSLDLGRTGELFF
TRBV3-1/TRBV3-2	TRBD2	TRBJ2-3	TGTGCCAGCAGCCCCTTTAGCGGGGGGAGCACAGATACGCAGTATTTT	CASSPFSGGSTDTQYF
TRBV9	NA	TRBJ1-1	TGTGCCAGCAGCCCGGGCGTGAGAGCTTTCTTT	CASSPGVRAFF